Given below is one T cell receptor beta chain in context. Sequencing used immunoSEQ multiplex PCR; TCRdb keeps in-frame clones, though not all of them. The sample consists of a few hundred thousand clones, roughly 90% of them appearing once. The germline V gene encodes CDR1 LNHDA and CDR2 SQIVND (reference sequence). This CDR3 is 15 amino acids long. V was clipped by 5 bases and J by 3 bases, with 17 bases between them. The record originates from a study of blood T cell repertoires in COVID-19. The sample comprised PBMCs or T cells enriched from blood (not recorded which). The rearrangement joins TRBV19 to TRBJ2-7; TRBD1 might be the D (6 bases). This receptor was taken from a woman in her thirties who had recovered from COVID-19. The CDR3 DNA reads TGTGCCAGTAGTTCCGCCGGGACACTTTACTACGAGCAGTACTTC. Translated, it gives CASSSAGTLYYEQYF.